This entry lists 13 T cell receptor beta chains sequenced from one sample in a study of blood T cells in healthy people across ages. The use of a sample-barcoded 5' primer and a J-beta primer mix characterized a second PCR of 7 to 11 cycles. MiXCR was run by TCRdb on the 5' RACE reads, yielding one entry per CDR3 protein. This sample has hundreds of thousands of distinct CDR3 sequences, with roughly half found just once. Sequenced: blood. The receptors originated from a woman at least 80 years old in good health.

V and J are TRBV4-3 and TRBJ2-6, with D unresolved. Trimming took off 0 bases at V and 4 bases at J, with 4 bases between the two ends. The germline gives CDR1 LGHNA, CDR2 YSLEER. The CDR3 totals 14 residues. CDR3 loop: CASSQEPGANVLTF. As DNA, the CDR3 is TGCGCCAGCAGCCAAGAACCGGGGGCCAACGTCCTGACTTTC.

In its sample, this clonotype was seen many times. This chain connects TRBV14 to TRBJ2-5; D is ambiguous. CDR3 length: 17 amino acids. V was clipped by 2 bases and J by 0 bases, with 16 bases between them. CDR1 SGHDN and CDR2 FVKESK come from the germline V gene. The CDR3 nucleotides are TGTGCCAGCAGCCAACCTAGACAACTCTCGTACCAAGAGACCCAGTACTTC. It specifies CASSQPRQLSYQETQYF.

The V gene is TRBV12-3 or TRBV12-4, the J gene TRBJ2-5, with 7 bases lining up with TRBD2. This CDR3 is built from 16 residues. J lost 2 bases, V lost 7 bases, and 13 bases had no gene match. Here the CDR3 DNA reads TGTGCCAGCACCCGACGGTCGGGAGGTACGCAAGAGACCCAGTACTTC. Residues: CASTRRSGGTQETQYF.

The rearrangement links TRBV9 to TRBJ2-5; 9 bases are shared with TRBD1. Germline V gene lookup returns CDR1 SGDLS and CDR2 YYNGEE. The junction had 8 bases not matched to a gene; V was cut back by 4 bases and J by 4 bases. The CDR3 runs to 15 residues. CDR3 bases: TGTGCCAGCAGCATCCGGGACAGGGAGTCAGAGACCCAGTACTTC. Translating gives CASSIRDRESETQYF. The full variable domain, completed using reference TRBV9 and TRBJ2-5, is DSGVTQTPKHLITATGQRVTLRCSPRSGDLSVYWYQQSLDQGLQFLIQYYNGEERAKGNILERFSAQQFPDLHSELNLSSLELGDSALYFCASSIRDRESETQYFGPGTRLLVL.

The rearrangement uses TRBV28 and TRBJ2-1; 8 nucleotides align to TRBD1. The germline V gene encodes CDR1 MDHEN and CDR2 SYDVKM. This CDR3 is 15 amino acids long. After removal of 6 bases from V and 5 bases from J, the junction contained 9 bases not matched to a gene. This CDR3 reads CASSISQGAHNEQFF. The CDR3 nucleotides read TGTGCCAGCAGCATCAGTCAGGGGGCCCACAATGAGCAGTTCTTC. Variable domain in full (rest from reference TRBV28 and TRBJ2-1): DVKVTQSSRYLVKRTGEKVFLECVQDMDHENMFWYRQDPGLGLRLIYFSYDVKMKEKGDIPEGYSVSREKKERFSLILESASTNQTSMYLCASSISQGAHNEQFFGPGTRLTVL.

With regard to this clonotype: This could be a read error, since a much larger clone is one nucleotide away. The CDR3 spells CSARDWDRGGYNEQFF. The CDR3 DNA sequence: TGCAGTGCTAGAGACTGGGACAGGGGGGGCTACAATGAGCAGTTCTTC. This rearrangement joins TRBV20-1 to TRBJ2-1; 11 bases match TRBD1. This CDR3 has 16 residues. Germline loops: CDR1 DFQATT, CDR2 SNEGSKA (reference sequence). V lost 0 bases and J lost 3; bases outside the gene matches: 4.

The chain recombines TRBV20-1 with TRBJ1-2; unclear D gene. The germline gives CDR1 DFQATT, CDR2 SNEGSKA (reference sequence). This CDR3 comprises 13 residues. The ends were cut back, 2 bases at V and 7 bases at J, with 14 bases in the middle. DNA for the CDR3: TGCAGTGCTAGAAGGGTGGAATTGGGTGGCTACACCTTC. This codes for CSARRVELGGYTF.

The chain has TRBV20-1 and TRBJ1-5; 9 bases align to TRBD1. V lost 5 bases to trimming and J lost 7 bases; unmatched junction nucleotides: 6. CDR3 size: 13 residues. Germline values: CDR1 DFQATT, CDR2 SNEGSKA (reference sequence). The CDR3 here is CSAFDRGNQPQHF. For the CDR3, the DNA is TGCAGTGCTTTCGACAGGGGGAACCAGCCCCAGCATTTT.

A note on this clonotype: A much larger clone is a single base away; this may be a read error. The chain is built from TRBV3-1 and TRBJ2-7, with 7 positions matching TRBD2. Germline CDR1 and CDR2: LGHDT and YNNKEL (reference sequence). J gave up 7 bases and V 3 bases, and 9 bases lay outside the gene matches. This CDR3 is built from 14 residues. CDR3 DNA sequence: TGTGCCAGCAGCCAGCGGGGAGGGAGCAATGAGCAGTACTTC. Translating gives CASSQRGGSNEQYF.

The rearrangement uses TRBV10-3 and TRBJ1-1; D is possibly TRBD1 (5 bases). Germline CDR1 reads ENHRY; CDR2 reads SYGVKD. The CDR3 sequence is 14 residues long. Trimming left V 3 bases short and J 1 base short, with 9 bases between. The DNA of the CDR3 is TGTGCCATCAGTGACAGGGAAGGGAACACTGAAGCTTTCTTT. It encodes CAISDREGNTEAFF.

This sequence joins TRBV20-1 and TRBJ2-1; D possibly corresponds to TRBD2 (6 bases). The end of the DNA aligns better with TRBJ2-7, so the J call may be wrong. The CDR3 has 13 residues. Germline V gene lookup returns CDR1 DFQATT and CDR2 SNEGSKA (reference sequence). CDR3: CSGEANLGDEQYF. In DNA, the CDR3 is TGCAGTGGGGAGGCGAACCTCGGAGATGAGCAGTACTTC.

This clonotype was seen repeatedly, ten times or more. Germline and junction disagree at one end, which may indicate a read error. CDR3 in amino acids: CASSRTGMVDEQFF. CDR3 sequence (DNA): TGTGCCAGCAGTAGGACAGGGATGGTCGATGAGCAGTTCTTC. The chain has TRBV19 and TRBJ2-1; 8 bases align to TRBD1. This CDR3 region has 14 residues. CDR1 and CDR2 (germline): LNHDA, SQIVND (reference sequence).

In this sample, this clonotype turned up many times. The rearrangement links TRBV6-2 or TRBV6-3 to TRBJ1-5, with D perhaps matching TRBD1 (5 bases). Germline V CDR1 and CDR2: MNHEY, SVGEGT. CDR3 length: 16 amino acids. The V gene lost 6 bases and the J gene lost 0 bases, with 15 bases spanning the gap. Here the CDR3 reads CASRAQGFVSNQPQHF. In DNA, the CDR3 is TGTGCCAGCAGGGCTCAGGGATTCGTTAGCAATCAGCCCCAGCATTTT.